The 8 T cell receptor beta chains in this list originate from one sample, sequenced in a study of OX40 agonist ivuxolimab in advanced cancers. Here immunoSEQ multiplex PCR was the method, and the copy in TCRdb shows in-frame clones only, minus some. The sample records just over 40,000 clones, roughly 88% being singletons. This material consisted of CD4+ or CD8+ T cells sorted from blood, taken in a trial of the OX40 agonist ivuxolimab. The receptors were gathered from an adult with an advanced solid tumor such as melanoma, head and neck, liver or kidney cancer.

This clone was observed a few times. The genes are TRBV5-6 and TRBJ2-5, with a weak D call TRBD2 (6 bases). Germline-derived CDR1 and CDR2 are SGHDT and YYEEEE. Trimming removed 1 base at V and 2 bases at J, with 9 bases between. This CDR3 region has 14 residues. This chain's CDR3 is CASSLLLAQETQYF. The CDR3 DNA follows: TGTGCCAGCAGCTTGCTCCTAGCGCAAGAGACCCAGTACTTC.

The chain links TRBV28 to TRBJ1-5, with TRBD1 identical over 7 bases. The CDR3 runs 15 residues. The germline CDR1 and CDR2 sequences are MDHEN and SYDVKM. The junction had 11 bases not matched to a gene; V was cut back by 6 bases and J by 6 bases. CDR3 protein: CASSERQGGRQPQHF. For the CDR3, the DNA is TGTGCCAGCAGCGAGAGACAGGGAGGTCGTCAGCCCCAGCATTTT.

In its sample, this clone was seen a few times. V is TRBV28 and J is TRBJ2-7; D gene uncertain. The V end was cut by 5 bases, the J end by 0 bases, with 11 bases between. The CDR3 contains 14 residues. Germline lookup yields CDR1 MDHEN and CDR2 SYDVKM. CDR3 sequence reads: CASSLSLSSYEQYF. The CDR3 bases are TGTGCCAGCAGTCTCTCCCTGTCCTCCTACGAGCAGTACTTC.

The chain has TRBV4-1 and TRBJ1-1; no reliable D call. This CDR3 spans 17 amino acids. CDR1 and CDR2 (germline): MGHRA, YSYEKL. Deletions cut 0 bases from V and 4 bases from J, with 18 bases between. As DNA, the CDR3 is TGCGCCAGCAGCCAAGATCCAGGTTTTAGCGTGAGCACTGAAGCTTTCTTT. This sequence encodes CASSQDPGFSVSTEAFF.

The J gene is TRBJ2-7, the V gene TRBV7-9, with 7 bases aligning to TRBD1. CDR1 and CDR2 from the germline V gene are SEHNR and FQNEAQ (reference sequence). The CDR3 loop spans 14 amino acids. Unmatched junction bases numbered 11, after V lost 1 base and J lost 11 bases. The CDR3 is CASSLDKDRQGKYF. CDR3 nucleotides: TGTGCCAGCAGCTTAGATAAGGACCGACAGGGAAAGTACTTC. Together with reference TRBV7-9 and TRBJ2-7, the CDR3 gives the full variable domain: DTGVSQNPRHKITKRGQNVTFRCDPISEHNRLYWYRQTLGQGPEFLTYFQNEAQLEKSRLLSDRFSAERPKGSFSTLEIQRTEQGDSAMYLCASSLDKDRQGKYFGPGTRLTVT.

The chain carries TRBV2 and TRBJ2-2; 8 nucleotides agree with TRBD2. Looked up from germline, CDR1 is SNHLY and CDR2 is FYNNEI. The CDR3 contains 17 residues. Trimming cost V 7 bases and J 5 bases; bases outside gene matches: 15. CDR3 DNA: TGTGCCAGCATCGATAGTAGGGGACTAGAGGGGACCGGGGAGCTGTTTTTT. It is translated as CASIDSRGLEGTGELFF. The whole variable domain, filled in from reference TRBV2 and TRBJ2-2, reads EPEVTQTPSHQVTQMGQEVILRCVPISNHLYFYWYRQILGQKVEFLVSFYNNEISEKSEIFDDQFSVERPDGSNFTLKIRSTKLEDSAMYFCASIDSRGLEGTGELFFGEGSRLTVL.

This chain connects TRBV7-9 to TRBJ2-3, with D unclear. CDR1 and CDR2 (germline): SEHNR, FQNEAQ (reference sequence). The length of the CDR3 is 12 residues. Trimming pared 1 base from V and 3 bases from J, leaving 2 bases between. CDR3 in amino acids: CASSLGTDTQYF. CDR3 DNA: TGTGCCAGCAGCTTAGGGACAGATACGCAGTATTTT.

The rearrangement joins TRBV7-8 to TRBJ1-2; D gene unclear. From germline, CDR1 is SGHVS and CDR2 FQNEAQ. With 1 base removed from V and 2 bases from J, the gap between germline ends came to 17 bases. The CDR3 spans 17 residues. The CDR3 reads CASSLGRPNTANYGYTF. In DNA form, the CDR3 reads TGTGCCAGCAGCTTAGGAAGGCCCAATACAGCAAACTATGGCTACACCTTC.